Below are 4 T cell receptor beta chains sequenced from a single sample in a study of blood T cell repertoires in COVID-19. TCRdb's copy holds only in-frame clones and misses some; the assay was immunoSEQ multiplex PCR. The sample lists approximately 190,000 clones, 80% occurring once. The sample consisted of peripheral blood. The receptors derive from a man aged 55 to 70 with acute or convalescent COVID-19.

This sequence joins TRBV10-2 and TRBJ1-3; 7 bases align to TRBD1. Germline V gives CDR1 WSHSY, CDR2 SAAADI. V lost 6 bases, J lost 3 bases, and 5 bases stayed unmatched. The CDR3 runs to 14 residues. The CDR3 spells CASSRGTDGNTIYF. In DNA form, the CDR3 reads TGCGCCAGCAGCAGGGGGACGGATGGAAACACCATATATTTT.

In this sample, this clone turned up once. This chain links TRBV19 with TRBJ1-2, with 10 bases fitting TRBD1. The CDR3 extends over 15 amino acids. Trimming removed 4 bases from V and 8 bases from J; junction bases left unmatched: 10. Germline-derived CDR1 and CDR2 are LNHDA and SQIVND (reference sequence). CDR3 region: CASSNRDRGSRGYTF. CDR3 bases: TGTGCCAGTAGTAATCGGGACAGGGGCTCTCGGGGCTACACCTTC.

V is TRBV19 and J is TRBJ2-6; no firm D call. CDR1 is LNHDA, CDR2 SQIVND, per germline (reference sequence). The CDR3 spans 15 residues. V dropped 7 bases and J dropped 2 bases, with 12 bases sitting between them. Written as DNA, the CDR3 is TGTGCCAGTACCCCCGTTGGCCCTGGGGCCAACGTCCTGACTTTC. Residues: CASTPVGPGANVLTF.

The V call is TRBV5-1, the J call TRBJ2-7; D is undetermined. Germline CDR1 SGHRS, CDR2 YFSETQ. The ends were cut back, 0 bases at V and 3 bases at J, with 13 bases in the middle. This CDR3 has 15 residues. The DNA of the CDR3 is TGCGCCAGCAGCTTGGCCGCAGATAATTACTACGAGCAGTACTTC. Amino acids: CASSLAADNYYEQYF.